This entry features one T cell receptor beta chain sequence. The target antigen is unknown. The data derive from a study of T cell repertoires in cytomegalovirus infection. TCRdb passed the reads through MiXCR, listing each CDR3 protein once. Found here are fewer than 650,000 distinct CDR3 sequences, approximately 40% of them singletons; the top ten hold 48%. The germline CDR1 and CDR2 sequences are KGHSH and LQKENI. Trimming pared 2 bases from V and 1 base from J, leaving 11 bases between. The CDR3 sequence is 15 residues long. This chain joins TRBV18 and TRBJ1-1; D is undetermined. This receptor was taken from a human donor in good health (CMV status not recorded). Some clones in this sample may be carry-over from other donors' samples. The source was cultured PBMCs, collected from culture after CMV antigen stimulation. The CDR3 DNA follows: TGTGCCAGCTCACCAGTCGCCTTGAGGAACACTGAAGCTTTCTTT. Protein: CASSPVALRNTEAFF.